This TCR beta chain stems from a study of cytomegalovirus exposure and HLA in healthy donors. Study-level points and caveats: Analysis was carried out at a later point, and it linked a missense DCLRE1C variant to TCR beta V- and J-gene trimming. The classifier reportedly diagnosed cytomegalovirus status with high sensitivity and specificity. Some TCR beta chains (about 180 of them) were listed as cytomegalovirus-associated.

About this clone: The antigen remains unidentified.

The PCR was carried out with 60 Vbeta primers and 13 Jbeta primers. Authors' methods: About 10 million shared chains were among about 80 million unique TCR beta chains counted in a later analysis. Assay used: immunoSEQ multiplex PCR; TCRdb lists only in-frame clones, some missing. That table gives V, J and clone size, and the DNA gave D and trimming. The listing contains 87,000 or so clones. The sample taken for sequencing was PBMCs. The source of this sequence is a man aged 50-60 years in good health and CMV-seropositive.

For the CDR3, the DNA is TGCGCCACCACTCCAGGACTAGCGGTCACCGGGGAGCTGTTTTTT. The encoded protein is CATTPGLAVTGELFF. The J gene is TRBJ2-2, the V gene TRBV5-1, with TRBD2 matching 10 bases. CDR1 SGHRS and CDR2 YFSETQ come from the germline V gene. The CDR3 covers 15 residues. The J segment lost 4 bases and the V segment lost 9 bases, leaving 9 bases of the junction unmatched. Full variable domain (rest looked up from reference TRBV5-1 and TRBJ2-2): KAGVTQTPRYLIKTRGQQVTLSCSPISGHRSVSWYQQTPGQGLQFLFEYFSETQRNKGNFPGRFSGRQFSNSRSEMNVSTLELGDSALYLCATTPGLAVTGELFFGEGSRLTVL.